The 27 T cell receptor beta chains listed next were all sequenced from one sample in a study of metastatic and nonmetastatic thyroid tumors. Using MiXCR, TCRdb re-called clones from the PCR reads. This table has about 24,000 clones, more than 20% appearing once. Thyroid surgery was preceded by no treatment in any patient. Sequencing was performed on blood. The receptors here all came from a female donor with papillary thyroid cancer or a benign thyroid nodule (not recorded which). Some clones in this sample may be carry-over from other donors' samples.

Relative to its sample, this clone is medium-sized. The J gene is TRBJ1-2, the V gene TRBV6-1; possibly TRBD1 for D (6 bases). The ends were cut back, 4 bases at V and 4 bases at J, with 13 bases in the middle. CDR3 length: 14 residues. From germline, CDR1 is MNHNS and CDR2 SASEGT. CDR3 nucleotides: TGTGCCAGCAGTGCCCTAACAGGGATCTATGGCTACACCTTC. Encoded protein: CASSALTGIYGYTF.

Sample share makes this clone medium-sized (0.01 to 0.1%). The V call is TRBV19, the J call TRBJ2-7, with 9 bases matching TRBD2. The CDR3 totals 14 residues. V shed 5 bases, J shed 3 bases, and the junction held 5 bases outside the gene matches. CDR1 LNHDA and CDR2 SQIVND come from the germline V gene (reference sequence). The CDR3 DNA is TGTGCCAGTAGTTTTAGCGGGAGCTTCTACGAGCAGTACTTC. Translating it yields CASSFSGSFYEQYF.

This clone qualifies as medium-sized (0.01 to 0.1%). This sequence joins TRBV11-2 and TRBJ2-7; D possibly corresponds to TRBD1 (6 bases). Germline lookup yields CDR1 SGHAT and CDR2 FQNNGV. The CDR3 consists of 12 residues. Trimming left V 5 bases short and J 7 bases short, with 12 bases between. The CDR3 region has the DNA TGTGCCAGCAGCGCAACAGGGTGGGAGCAGTACTTC. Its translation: CASSATGWEQYF.

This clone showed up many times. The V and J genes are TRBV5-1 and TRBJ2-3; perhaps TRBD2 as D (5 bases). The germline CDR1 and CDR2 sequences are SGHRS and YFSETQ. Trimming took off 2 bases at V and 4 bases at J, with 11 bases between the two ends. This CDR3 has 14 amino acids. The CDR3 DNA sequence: TGCGCCAGCAGCTTAACTAATAGCGCAGATACGCAGTATTTT. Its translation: CASSLTNSADTQYF. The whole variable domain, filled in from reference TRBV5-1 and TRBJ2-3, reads KAGVTQTPRYLIKTRGQQVTLSCSPISGHRSVSWYQQTPGQGLQFLFEYFSETQRNKGNFPGRFSGRQFSNSRSEMNVSTLELGDSALYLCASSLTNSADTQYFGPGTRLTVL.

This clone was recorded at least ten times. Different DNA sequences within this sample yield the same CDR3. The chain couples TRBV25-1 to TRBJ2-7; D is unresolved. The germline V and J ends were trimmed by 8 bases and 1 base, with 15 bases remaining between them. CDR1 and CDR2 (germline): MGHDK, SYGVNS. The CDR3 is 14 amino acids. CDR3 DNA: TGTGCCAGCCGTCGGACCTCTACTTCCTACGAGCAGTACTTC. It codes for CASRRTSTSYEQYF.

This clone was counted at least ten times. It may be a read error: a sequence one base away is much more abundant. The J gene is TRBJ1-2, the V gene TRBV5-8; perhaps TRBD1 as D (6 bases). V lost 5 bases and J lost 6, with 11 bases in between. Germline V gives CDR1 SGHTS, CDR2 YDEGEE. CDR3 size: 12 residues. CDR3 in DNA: TGTGCCAGCAGGGGGGCTCTCGATGGCTACACCTTC. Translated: CASRGALDGYTF.

The CDR3 sequence: CARSVDTNTEAFF. CDR3 DNA sequence: TGTGCAAGGAGCGTAGACACGAACACTGAAGCTTTCTTT. The chain carries TRBV9 and TRBJ1-1; D not resolved. This CDR3 is built from 13 residues. CDR1 is SGDLS and CDR2 is YYNGEE in the germline V gene.

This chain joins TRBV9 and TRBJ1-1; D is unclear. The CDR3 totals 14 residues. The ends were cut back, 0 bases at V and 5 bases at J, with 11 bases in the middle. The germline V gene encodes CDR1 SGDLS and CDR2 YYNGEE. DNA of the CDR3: TGTGCCAGCAGCGTAGGAGGAGTTAGGACTGAAGCTTTCTTT. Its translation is CASSVGGVRTEAFF.

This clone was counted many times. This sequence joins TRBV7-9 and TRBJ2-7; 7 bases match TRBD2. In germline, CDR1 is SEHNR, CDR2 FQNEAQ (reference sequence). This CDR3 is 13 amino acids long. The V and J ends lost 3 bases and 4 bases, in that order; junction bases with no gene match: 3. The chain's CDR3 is CASSFSGIYEQYF. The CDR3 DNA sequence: TGTGCCAGCAGCTTCAGCGGGATATACGAGCAGTACTTC.

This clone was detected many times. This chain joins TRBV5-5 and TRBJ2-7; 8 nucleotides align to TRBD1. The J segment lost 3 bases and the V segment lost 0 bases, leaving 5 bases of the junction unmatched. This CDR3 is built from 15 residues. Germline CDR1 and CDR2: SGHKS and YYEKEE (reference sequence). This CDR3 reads CASSLVSGTGYEQYF. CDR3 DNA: TGTGCCAGCAGCTTGGTATCAGGGACAGGCTACGAGCAGTACTTC. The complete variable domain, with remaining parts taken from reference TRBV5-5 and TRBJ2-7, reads DAGVTQSPTHLIKTRGQQVTLRCSPISGHKSVSWYQQVLGQGPQFIFQYYEKEERGRGNFPDRFSARQFPNYSSELNVNALLLGDSALYLCASSLVSGTGYEQYFGPGTRLTVT.

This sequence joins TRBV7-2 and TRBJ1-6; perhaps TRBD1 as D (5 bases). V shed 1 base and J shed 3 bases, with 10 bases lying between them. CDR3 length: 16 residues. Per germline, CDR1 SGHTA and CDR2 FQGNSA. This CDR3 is CASSLGPGGYNSPLHF. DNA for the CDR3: TGTGCCAGCAGCTTAGGGCCTGGGGGCTATAATTCACCCCTCCACTTT.

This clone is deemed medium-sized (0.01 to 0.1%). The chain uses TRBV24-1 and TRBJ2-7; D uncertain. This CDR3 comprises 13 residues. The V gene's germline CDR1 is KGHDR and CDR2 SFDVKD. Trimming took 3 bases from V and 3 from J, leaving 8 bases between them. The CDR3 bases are TGTGCCACCAGTGATGCCGGGTTCTACGAGCAGTACTTC. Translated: CATSDAGFYEQYF.

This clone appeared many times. The CDR3 sequence is CASSPGVGPWGEQYF. CDR3 bases: TGTGCCAGCAGCCCCGGGGTAGGGCCCTGGGGAGAGCAGTACTTC. The chain has TRBV7-3 and TRBJ2-7; D perhaps matches TRBD2 (5 bases). The germline V gene encodes CDR1 SGHTA and CDR2 FQGTGA. This CDR3 is 15 amino acids long. The V gene lost 5 bases and the J gene lost 7 bases, with 21 bases spanning the gap.

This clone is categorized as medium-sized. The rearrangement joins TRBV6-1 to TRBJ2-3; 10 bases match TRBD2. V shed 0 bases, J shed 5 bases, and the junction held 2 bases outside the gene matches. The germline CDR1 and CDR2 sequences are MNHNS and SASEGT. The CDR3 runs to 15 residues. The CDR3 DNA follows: TGTGCCAGCAGTGAAGCGTTAGCGGGGGGAGATACGCAGTATTTT. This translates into CASSEALAGGDTQYF.

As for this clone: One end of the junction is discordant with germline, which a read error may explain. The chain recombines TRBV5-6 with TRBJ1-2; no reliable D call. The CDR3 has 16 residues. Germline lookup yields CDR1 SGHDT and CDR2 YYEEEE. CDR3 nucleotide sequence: TGTGCGAGCAGCTGGGTGGGATATGGGGTCAACTATGGCTACACCTTC. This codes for CASSWVGYGVNYGYTF.

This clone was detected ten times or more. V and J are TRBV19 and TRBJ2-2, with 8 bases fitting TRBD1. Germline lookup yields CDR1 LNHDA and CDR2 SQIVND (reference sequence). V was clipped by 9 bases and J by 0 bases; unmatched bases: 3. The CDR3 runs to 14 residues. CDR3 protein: CASRTGTNTGELFF. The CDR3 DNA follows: TGTGCCAGCCGGACAGGGACGAACACCGGGGAGCTGTTTTTT.

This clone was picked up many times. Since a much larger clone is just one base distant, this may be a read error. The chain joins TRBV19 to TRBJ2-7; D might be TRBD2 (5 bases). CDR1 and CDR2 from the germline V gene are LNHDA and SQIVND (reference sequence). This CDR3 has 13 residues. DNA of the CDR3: TGTACCAGTAGTGAGAGCGGATCCTACGAGCAGTACTTC. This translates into CTSSESGSYEQYF.

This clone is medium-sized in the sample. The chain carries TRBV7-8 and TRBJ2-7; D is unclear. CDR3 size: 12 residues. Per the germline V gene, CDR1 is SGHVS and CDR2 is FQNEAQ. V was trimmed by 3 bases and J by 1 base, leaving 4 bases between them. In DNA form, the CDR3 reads TGTGCCAGCAGCTTGGGATCCTACGAGCAGTACTTC. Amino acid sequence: CASSLGSYEQYF.

The CDR3, as DNA: TGTGCCTGGAGTCTGGCAGGGGGGTTGAGTAATTCACCCCTCCACTTT. This codes for CAWSLAGGLSNSPLHF. This chain uses TRBV30 with TRBJ1-6; 7 nucleotides match TRBD1. Per the germline V gene, CDR1 is GTSNPN and CDR2 is SVGIG (reference sequence). The V and J ends lost 2 bases and 6 bases, in that order; junction bases with no gene match: 10. CDR3 length: 16 residues.

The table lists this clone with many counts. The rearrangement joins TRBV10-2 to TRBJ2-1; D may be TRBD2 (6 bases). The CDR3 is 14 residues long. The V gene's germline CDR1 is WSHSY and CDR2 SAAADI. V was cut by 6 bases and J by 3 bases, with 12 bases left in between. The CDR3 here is CASRSGTDYNEQFF. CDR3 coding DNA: TGCGCCAGCAGGTCCGGGACTGACTACAATGAGCAGTTCTTC.

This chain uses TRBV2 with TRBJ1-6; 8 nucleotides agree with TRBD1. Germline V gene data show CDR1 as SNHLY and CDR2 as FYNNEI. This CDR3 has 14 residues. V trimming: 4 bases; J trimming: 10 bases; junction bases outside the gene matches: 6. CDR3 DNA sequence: TGTGCCAGCAGTGTCCTGGACAGGGAGTCACCCCTCCACTTT. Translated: CASSVLDRESPLHF.

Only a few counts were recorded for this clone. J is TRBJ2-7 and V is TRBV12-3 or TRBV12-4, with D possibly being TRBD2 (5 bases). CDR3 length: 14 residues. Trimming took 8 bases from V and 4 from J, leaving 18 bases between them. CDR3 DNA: TGTGCCAGCCCCGGAGGTACGAGCGGTTACGAGCAGTACTTC. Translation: CASPGGTSGYEQYF.

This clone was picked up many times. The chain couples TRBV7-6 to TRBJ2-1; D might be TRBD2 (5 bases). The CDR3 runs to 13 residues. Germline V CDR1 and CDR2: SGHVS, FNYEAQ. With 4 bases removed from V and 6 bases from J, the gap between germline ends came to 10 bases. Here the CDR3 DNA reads TGTGCCAGCAGCTCCGGACTGCCCAATGAGCAGTTCTTC. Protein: CASSSGLPNEQFF.

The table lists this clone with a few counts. The CDR3 region has the DNA TGTGCCAGCACTTCCGTTGTAGGACAGGGTAAAGTAGAGACCCAGTACTTC. This translates into CASTSVVGQGKVETQYF. The V gene is TRBV28, the J gene TRBJ2-5; TRBD1 matches at 8 bases. In germline, CDR1 is MDHEN, CDR2 SYDVKM. Trimming at V came to 7 bases and at J to 4 bases, leaving 17 bases not matched to a gene. The CDR3 totals 17 residues.

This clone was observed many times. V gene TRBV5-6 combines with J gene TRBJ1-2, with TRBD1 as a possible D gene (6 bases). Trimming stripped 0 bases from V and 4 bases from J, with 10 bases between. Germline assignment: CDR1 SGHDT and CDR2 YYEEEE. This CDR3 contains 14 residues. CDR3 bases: TGTGCCAGCAGCTTGGGGCAGACAGGCTATGGCTACACCTTC. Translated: CASSLGQTGYGYTF.

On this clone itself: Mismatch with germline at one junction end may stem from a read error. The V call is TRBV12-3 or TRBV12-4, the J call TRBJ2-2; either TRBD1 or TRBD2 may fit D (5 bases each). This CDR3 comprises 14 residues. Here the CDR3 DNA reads TGTGCCAGCAGTCTCTCCCGGGGCACCGGGGAGCGGTTTTTT. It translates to CASSLSRGTGERFF.

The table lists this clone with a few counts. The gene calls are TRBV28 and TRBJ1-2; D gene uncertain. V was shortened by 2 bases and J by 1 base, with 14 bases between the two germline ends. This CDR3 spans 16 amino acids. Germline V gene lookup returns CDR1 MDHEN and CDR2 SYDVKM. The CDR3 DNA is TGTGCCAGCAGTTTACTCAGTGAGCCTGTTAACTATGGCTACACCTTC. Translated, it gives CASSLLSEPVNYGYTF.